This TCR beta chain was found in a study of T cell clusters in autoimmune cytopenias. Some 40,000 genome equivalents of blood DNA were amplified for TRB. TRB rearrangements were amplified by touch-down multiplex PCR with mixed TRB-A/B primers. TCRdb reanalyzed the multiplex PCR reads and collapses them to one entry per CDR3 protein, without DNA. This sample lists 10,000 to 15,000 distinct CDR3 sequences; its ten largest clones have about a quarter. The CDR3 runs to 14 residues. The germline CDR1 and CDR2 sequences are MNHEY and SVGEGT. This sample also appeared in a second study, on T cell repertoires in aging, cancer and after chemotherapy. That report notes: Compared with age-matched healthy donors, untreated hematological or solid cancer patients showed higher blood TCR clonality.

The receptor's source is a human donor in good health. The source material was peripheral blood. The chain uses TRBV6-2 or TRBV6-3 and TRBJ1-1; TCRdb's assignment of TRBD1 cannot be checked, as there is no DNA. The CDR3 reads CASSSWTGNTEAFF.